A selection of T cell receptor beta chains follows, all from one sample in a study of blood T cell repertoires in COVID-19. Profiled with immunoSEQ multiplex PCR; TCRdb holds only in-frame clones, not every one. Of about 88,000 clones in the sample, 88% were seen once. Sample: peripheral blood. Source of these receptors: a woman of 80 years or more with acute or convalescent COVID-19. CDR3s include the opening cysteine and the closing phenylalanine or tryptophan. The D gene is left open where the match is weak. Clone size is not always given. Where it is, it says once, few, many or a class for expanded clones.

J: TRBJ2-1; D: -; size: -; V: TRBV19; DNA: TGTGCCACAGGGGACCTCGGGGTCAATGAGCAGTTCTTC; CDR3: CATGDLGVNEQFF
J: TRBJ1-5; D: -; size: once; V: TRBV7-2; DNA: TGTGCCAGCAGCCTCGACAGTGGTAGCAATCAGCCCCAGCATTTT; CDR3: CASSLDSGSNQPQHF
J: TRBJ1-1; D: TRBD1; size: -; V: TRBV5-1; DNA: TGCGCCAGCAGCAGCCGACAGGGGGCGAACACTGAAGCTTTCTTT; CDR3: CASSSRQGANTEAFF
J: TRBJ2-7; D: TRBD2; size: -; V: TRBV4-2; DNA: TGTGCCAGCAGCCAAGTGTTCGGACTAGCGGGGGGAAAGAAGGCGTACGAGCAGTACTTC; CDR3: CASSQVFGLAGGKKAYEQYF
J: TRBJ1-5; D: -; size: few; V: TRBV27; DNA: TGTGCCAGCAGTTTATCGGGGCAAGGGGGTAGCAATCAGCCCCAGCATTTT; CDR3: CASSLSGQGGSNQPQHF
J: TRBJ1-1; D: -; size: -; V: TRBV9; DNA: TGTGCCAGCAGCGTAAAGGACGGAGGTAGGGCTTTCTTT; CDR3: CASSVKDGGRAFF
J: TRBJ1-3; D: -; size: few; V: TRBV18; DNA: TGTGCCAGCTCACAGGTCGAGGACAGTCTCTCCGGAAACACCATATATTTT; CDR3: CASSQVEDSLSGNTIYF
J: TRBJ2-3; D: -; size: once; V: TRBV4-3; DNA: TGCGCCAGCAGCCAAGATCCCGGACTAAGCACAGATACGCAGTATTTT; CDR3: CASSQDPGLSTDTQYF
J: TRBJ2-1; D: TRBD2; size: -; V: TRBV6-2/TRBV6-3; DNA: TGTGCCAGCAGTGATCCGGGGACTAAAGGGTTCTTC; CDR3: CASSDPGTKGFF
J: TRBJ1-3; D: -; size: once; V: TRBV6-5; DNA: TGTGCCAGCAGTTACACCAGGGGAAACACCATATATTTT; CDR3: CASSYTRGNTIYF
J: TRBJ1-6; D: -; size: -; V: TRBV5-4; DNA: TGTGCCAGCAGCCTACCATCAGGGTCCGGAAATTCACCCCTCCACTTT; CDR3: CASSLPSGSGNSPLHF
J: TRBJ1-1; D: -; size: -; V: TRBV6-1; DNA: TGTGCCAGCAGTGGAGGGCGGACTGACATGAACACTGAAGCTTTCTTT; CDR3: CASSGGRTDMNTEAFF
J: TRBJ1-2; D: TRBD1; size: -; V: TRBV15; DNA: TGTGCCACCAGCAGGGACAGGGACTATGGCTACACCTTC; CDR3: CATSRDRDYGYTF
J: TRBJ2-1; D: -; size: -; V: TRBV18; DNA: TGTGCCAGCTCACCCATCTTTGGACAGCCCAACAATGAGCAGTTCTTC; CDR3: CASSPIFGQPNNEQFF
J: TRBJ1-6; D: -; size: -; V: TRBV27; DNA: TGTGCCAGCAGTTTCAGGTCAGCCTATAATTCACCCCTCCACTTT; CDR3: CASSFRSAYNSPLHF
J: TRBJ2-7; D: TRBD1; size: -; V: TRBV18; DNA: TGTGCCAGCTCACCGACAGGGATCGACGAGCAGTACTTC; CDR3: CASSPTGIDEQYF
J: TRBJ2-1; D: -; size: -; V: TRBV2; DNA: TGTGCCAGCAGTTGGACATTAGCCTACAATGAGCAGTTCTTC; CDR3: CASSWTLAYNEQFF